This note documents a single TCR beta chain sequence. The target antigen is unknown. These data come from a study of cytomegalovirus exposure and HLA in healthy donors. Generated by immunoSEQ multiplex PCR, the TCRdb table keeps only in-frame clones and is missing some. Among more than 140,000 clones listed, approximately 88% were seen once. Overall study results and limits: Listed as cytomegalovirus-associated were over 150 TCR beta chains. Confirmation in vitro established that a few CMV-associated chains were specific for CMV antigens. It was reported that the classifier diagnosed cytomegalovirus status with high specificity and sensitivity in both the original and validation cohorts. Most TCR sequences proved rare, with some public TCRs found in many donors.

The source material was PBMCs. The TCR sequence derives from a woman between 18 and 29 years old in good health and CMV-seropositive.

CDR3 sequence (DNA): TGCGCCAGCAGCTTGGTCATCGACAGGGGGCGAGAGACCCAGTACTTC. It specifies CASSLVIDRGRETQYF. The chain couples TRBV5-1 to TRBJ2-5, with 10 bases matching TRBD1. V shed 0 bases and J 4 bases; nucleotides not matched to a gene: 6. The CDR3 covers 16 residues. From germline, CDR1 is SGHRS and CDR2 YFSETQ.